One and the same sample provided the 22 T cell receptor beta chains below, sequenced in a study of shared clonotypes between healthy human individuals (dated by TCRdb to about 2020). Library construction relied on the immunoSEQ multiplex PCR assay. TCRdb provides this immuneACCESS table in a form limited to in-frame rearrangements. Some clones are lacking; in checked studies, under half of them reflect an unresolved V gene, and why the rest are absent is not known. The sample profile shows about 1.1 million clones; approximately 80% of them were found once. The leading ten clones occupy 0.85% to 1% of the sample. The sample consisted of memory CD4+ T cells from PBMCs. The cell subset or site label here, explained by the study, means: CD45RA-negative fraction. The receptor source for this set is a man younger than 30 in good health. Some clones in this sample may be carry-over from other donors' samples.

The chain recombines TRBV10-3 with TRBJ1-5, with 7 positions matching TRBD1. The CDR3 is 13 residues long. Germline V gives CDR1 ENHRY, CDR2 SYGVKD. Trimming cost V 11 bases and J 6 bases; bases outside gene matches: 10. CDR3 sequence: CAATGENSQPQHF. The CDR3 DNA is TGTGCCGCAACAGGGGAAAATAGTCAGCCCCAGCATTTT.

V usage is TRBV27 and J usage is TRBJ2-4; tentatively, D is TRBD1 (7 bases). The ends were cut back, 11 bases at V and 2 bases at J, with 16 bases in the middle. The CDR3 spans 14 residues. Germline V gene sequence: CDR1 MNHEY, CDR2 SMNVEV (reference sequence). CDR3 DNA: TGTGCCTCTGGGGCAGGGGGGCCCAAAAACATTCAGTACTTC. Translated: CASGAGGPKNIQYF.

The chain couples TRBV6-1 to TRBJ1-5, with D unresolved. CDR3 length: 13 residues. V gave up 3 bases and J gave up 5 bases, with 8 bases separating them. Germline CDR1 is MNHNS and CDR2 is SASEGT. The CDR3 sequence is CASSDPPDQPQHF. In DNA form, the CDR3 reads TGTGCCAGCAGTGACCCCCCCGATCAGCCCCAGCATTTT.

The chain joins TRBV30 to TRBJ2-3; D unresolved. With 2 bases removed from V and 6 bases from J, the gap between germline ends came to 9 bases. Germline values: CDR1 GTSNPN, CDR2 SVGIG (reference sequence). The CDR3 is 12 residues long. CDR3 amino acids: CAWSTTSDTQYF. CDR3 nucleotides: TGTGCCTGGAGTACTACATCCGATACGCAGTATTTT.

The chain joins TRBV7-2 to TRBJ1-5; D call uncertain. The CDR3 is 15 amino acids. The V end lost 5 bases, the J end lost 0 bases, and 11 bases lay between the germline ends. Germline V lookup: CDR1 SGHTA, CDR2 FQGNSA. This CDR3 is CASSIVADSNQPQHF. The CDR3 DNA reads as TGTGCCAGCAGCATAGTGGCAGATAGCAATCAGCCCCAGCATTTT.

This chain uses TRBV21-1 with TRBJ2-7; TRBD2, the table's D call, lacks a check against the DNA. TRBV21-1 has pseudogene status. This CDR3 spans 18 amino acids. This CDR3 reads CASSKRTPHKPRRDEQYF. The CDR3 nucleotides are TGTGCCAGCAGCAAAAGAACCCCCCACAAGCCTCGACGGGACGAGCAGTACTTC.

About this clone itself: A single base separates this from a much larger clone, so it may be a read error. The rearrangement links TRBV30 to TRBJ1-6, with TRBD1 identical over 7 bases. CDR1 and CDR2 from the germline V gene are GTSNPN and SVGIG (reference sequence). The J segment lost 9 bases and the V segment lost 1 base, leaving 3 bases of the junction unmatched. The CDR3 has 13 amino acids. The CDR3 DNA is TGTGCCTGGAGTGAGGACAGGTGTTCACCCCTCCACTTT. Encoded protein: CAWSEDRCSPLHF.

V and J are TRBV2 and TRBJ2-3, with 8 bases aligning to TRBD1. The CDR3 is made up of 16 amino acids. CDR1 and CDR2 (germline): SNHLY, FYNNEI. The V and J ends lost 6 bases and 0 bases, in that order; junction bases with no gene match: 8. CDR3 sequence: CASSVRDRHSTDTQYF. In DNA, the CDR3 is TGTGCCAGCAGCGTTAGGGACAGGCATAGCACAGATACGCAGTATTTT.

This chain joins TRBV30 and TRBJ1-2; D may be TRBD1 (6 bases). Trimming pared 4 bases from V and 4 bases from J, leaving 16 bases between. Germline V gene sequence: CDR1 GTSNPN, CDR2 SVGIG (reference sequence). The CDR3 spans 14 residues. This CDR3 is CAWNRLSGAYGYTF. CDR3 DNA sequence: TGTGCCTGGAATCGGCTGTCGGGGGCCTATGGCTACACCTTC.

On this clone itself: Different DNA sequences within this sample yield the same CDR3. The chain couples TRBV5-1 to TRBJ1-4, with a possible D match to TRBD1 (5 bases). Germline V CDR1 and CDR2: SGHRS, YFSETQ. Trimming stripped 2 bases from V and 8 bases from J, with 13 bases between. This CDR3 region has 14 residues. The CDR3 nucleotides read TGCGCCAGCAGCTTAGACCGGGGCGGGGAAAAACTGTTTTTT. Amino acid sequence: CASSLDRGGEKLFF. The variable domain in full, completed from reference TRBV5-1 and TRBJ1-4, reads KAGVTQTPRYLIKTRGQQVTLSCSPISGHRSVSWYQQTPGQGLQFLFEYFSETQRNKGNFPGRFSGRQFSNSRSEMNVSTLELGDSALYLCASSLDRGGEKLFFGSGTQLSVL.

The chain has TRBV2 and TRBJ1-4, with D unresolved. The V gene lost 1 base and the J gene lost 10 bases, with 10 bases spanning the gap. CDR1 and CDR2 from the germline V gene are SNHLY and FYNNEI. This CDR3 region has 13 residues. Here the CDR3 reads CASSEGPQVKLFF. CDR3 DNA: TGTGCCAGCAGTGAAGGCCCCCAGGTAAAACTGTTTTTT.

This chain joins TRBV20-1 and TRBJ2-1; TRBD1 or TRBD2 may be the D gene (5 bases each). The CDR3 contains 11 residues. Deletions cut 2 bases from V and 11 bases from J, with 10 bases between. Per the germline V gene, CDR1 is DFQATT and CDR2 is SNEGSKA (reference sequence). CDR3 sequence (DNA): TGCAGTGCTAGATACCGGGACCAGCAGTTCTTC. Its translation is CSARYRDQQFF.

This chain uses TRBV28 with TRBJ2-5, with TRBD1 matching 12 bases. Judging by the DNA end, TRBJ2-7 fits better; the J call may be wrong. CDR1 is MDHEN, CDR2 SYDVKM, per germline. This CDR3 comprises 15 residues. As DNA, the CDR3 is TGTGCCAGCAGTTTGCCCGGGACAGGGGGCACCGAGCAGTACTTC. Amino acids: CASSLPGTGGTEQYF.

This sequence joins TRBV6-6 and TRBJ2-7, with 7 bases fitting TRBD2. Germline loops: CDR1 MNHNY, CDR2 SVGAGI (reference sequence). This CDR3 is 14 amino acids long. V was pared by 2 bases and J by 5 bases, with 6 bases of the junction left unmatched. The CDR3 sequence: CASSYGRLADEQYF. CDR3 bases: TGTGCCAGCAGTTACGGTCGACTAGCTGACGAGCAGTACTTC.

The chain recombines TRBV2 with TRBJ1-5, with D tentatively TRBD1 (5 bases). The germline gives CDR1 SNHLY, CDR2 FYNNEI. Deletions cut 4 bases from V and 3 bases from J, with 7 bases between. The CDR3 is 13 residues long. As DNA, the CDR3 is TGTGCCAGCAGTGTAGGGGACAATCAGCCCCAGCATTTT. It encodes CASSVGDNQPQHF. The whole variable domain, remainder taken from reference TRBV2 and TRBJ1-5, is EPEVTQTPSHQVTQMGQEVILRCVPISNHLYFYWYRQILGQKVEFLVSFYNNEISEKSEIFDDQFSVERPDGSNFTLKIRSTKLEDSAMYFCASSVGDNQPQHFGDGTRLSIL.

This sequence joins TRBV6-1 and TRBJ2-1; D perhaps matches TRBD1 (7 bases). The germline CDR1 and CDR2 sequences are MNHNS and SASEGT. V was trimmed by 6 bases and J by 6 bases, leaving 15 bases between them. This CDR3 spans 14 amino acids. CDR3 sequence (DNA): TGTGCCAGCAGGACCCAGCAGGGGGGCAATGAGCAGTTCTTC. This gives the protein CASRTQQGGNEQFF.

The J gene is TRBJ2-7, the V gene TRBV6-1, with 15 bases aligning to TRBD2. Germline-derived CDR1 and CDR2 are MNHNS and SASEGT. V lost 3 bases and J lost 3; bases outside the gene matches: 6. CDR3 length: 17 residues. CDR3 sequence reads: CASSDYRGLAGGYEQYF. CDR3 coding DNA: TGTGCCAGCAGTGATTACCGGGGACTAGCGGGGGGCTACGAGCAGTACTTC.

The rearrangement links TRBV7-2 to TRBJ2-7; D gene ambiguous. The ends were cut back, 5 bases at V and 2 bases at J, with 10 bases in the middle. This CDR3 contains 13 residues. The germline V gene encodes CDR1 SGHTA and CDR2 FQGNSA. CDR3 in DNA: TGTGCCAGCAGCCAGGACCCGACCTACGAGCAGTACTTC. It yields the protein CASSQDPTYEQYF.

This clone appeared a single time. The chain combines TRBV5-1 with TRBJ2-7, with 9 positions matching TRBD1. CDR1 and CDR2 (germline): SGHRS, YFSETQ. V lost 4 bases to trimming and J lost 3 bases; unmatched junction nucleotides: 8. The CDR3 covers 15 residues. The CDR3 sequence is CASSEGGTGSYEQYF. CDR3 DNA sequence: TGCGCCAGCAGCGAAGGAGGGACAGGGAGCTACGAGCAGTACTTC.

This chain connects TRBV28 to TRBJ2-3; 10 nucleotides match TRBD1. The CDR3 length is 15 residues. Germline assignment: CDR1 MDHEN and CDR2 SYDVKM. Trimming took 5 bases from V and 3 from J; bases not matched to a gene: 5. CDR3 amino acids: CASSHRTGGTDTQYF. CDR3 nucleotide sequence: TGTGCCAGCAGTCATCGGACAGGGGGAACAGATACGCAGTATTTT.

CDR3 in amino acids: CASSSQTGFIYEQYF. In DNA, the CDR3 is TGTGCCAGCAGCTCCCAGACAGGGTTTATTTACGAGCAGTACTTC. The chain is built from TRBV7-2 and TRBJ2-7; TRBD1 aligns across 7 bases. CDR1 is SGHTA and CDR2 is FQGNSA in the germline V gene. Losses at the gene ends were 4 bases for V and 4 bases for J; bases not matched to a gene: 10. This CDR3 spans 15 amino acids.

The chain uses TRBV19 and TRBJ2-7, with TRBD2 as a possible D gene (5 bases). V was clipped by 2 bases and J by 6 bases, with 14 bases between them. Germline-derived CDR1 and CDR2 are LNHDA and SQIVND (reference sequence). This CDR3 has 14 residues. The CDR3, as DNA: TGTGCCAGTAGTATAAATTGGCTAGCTTCCGAGCAGTACTTC. Its protein product is CASSINWLASEQYF.